The 10 T cell receptor beta chains listed next were all sequenced from one sample in a study of blood T cell repertoires in COVID-19 (TCRdb year 2020). Library preparation used the immunoSEQ multiplex PCR assay. In TCRdb, the immuneACCESS table is reduced to in-frame sequences with V and J assigned. These tables do not hold every clone; where another copy was compared, an unresolved V gene accounts for under half, and the others remain unexplained. The sample records approximately 230,000 clones, roughly 89% of which are singletons. The ten largest clones add up to 2% to 2.5% of the sample. Sequenced input: peripheral blood. The receptors come from a man younger than 45 who had recovered from COVID-19.

The chain combines TRBV19 with TRBJ2-1, with 7 bases lining up with TRBD1. Germline V gene sequence: CDR1 LNHDA, CDR2 SQIVND (reference sequence). There are 14 residues in the CDR3. V lost 3 bases, J lost 8 bases, and 7 bases stayed unmatched. In DNA form, the CDR3 reads TGTGCCAGTAGTATCTTAGAGGGGGCGTATGAGCAGTTCTTC. It specifies CASSILEGAYEQFF.

The genes are TRBV3-1 (or the pseudogene TRBV3-2) and TRBJ1-6, with TRBD1 as a possible D gene (5 bases). Germline V gene sequence: CDR1 LGHDT, CDR2 YNNKEL (reference sequence). V was clipped by 4 bases and J by 5 bases, with 21 bases between them. This CDR3 region has 18 residues. CDR3 DNA sequence: TGTGCCAGCAGCCCGTTTTCGTATACGACAGTGGATAATTCACCCCTCCACTTT. This encodes CASSPFSYTTVDNSPLHF.

The chain couples TRBV5-1 to TRBJ1-2; the D is unclear. The germline V gene encodes CDR1 SGHRS and CDR2 YFSETQ. The CDR3 runs 14 residues. Trimming cost V 2 bases and J 0 bases, with 8 bases left between them. CDR3 protein: CASSLREANYGYTF. Written as DNA, the CDR3 is TGCGCCAGCAGCTTACGGGAGGCTAACTATGGCTACACCTTC.

The chain uses TRBV4-3 and TRBJ2-1; D is unclear. This CDR3 has 13 amino acids. Germline CDR1 is LGHNA and CDR2 is YSLEER. V gave up 0 bases and J gave up 12 bases, with 12 bases separating them. The CDR3 bases are TGCGCCAGCAGCCAAGAGGCAGATCGCCCGCAGTTCTTC. This translates into CASSQEADRPQFF.

This sequence joins TRBV28 and TRBJ1-5; 7 positions agree with TRBD1. Germline assignment: CDR1 MDHEN and CDR2 SYDVKM. Trimming cost V 6 bases and J 2 bases; bases outside gene matches: 13. This CDR3 comprises 17 residues. In DNA form, the CDR3 reads TGTGCCAGCAGCCCGGGGACAGCGGAACGGGGCAATCAGCCCCAGCATTTT. Translating it yields CASSPGTAERGNQPQHF.

The chain carries TRBV6-2 or TRBV6-3 and TRBJ2-3, with TRBD2 matching over 9 bases. The V segment lost 5 bases and the J segment 0 bases; nucleotides outside the gene matches: 12. The germline gives CDR1 MNHEY, CDR2 SVGEGT. The CDR3 runs 18 residues. The CDR3 DNA is TGTGCCAGCAGTCGCTCGGGAGCTAGCGGGGTTAGCACAGATACGCAGTATTTT. It codes for CASSRSGASGVSTDTQYF.

This chain joins TRBV2 and TRBJ1-6; 9 bases are shared with TRBD1. The junction had 7 bases not matched to a gene; V was cut back by 7 bases and J by 6 bases. Germline loops: CDR1 SNHLY, CDR2 FYNNEI. This CDR3 region has 15 residues. CDR3 DNA: TGTGCCAGCAATGGGGACAGGGATCCTAATTCACCCCTCCACTTT. Translated, it gives CASNGDRDPNSPLHF.

The chain is built from TRBV7-7 and TRBJ2-2; perhaps TRBD1 as D (6 bases). This CDR3 has 13 residues. Germline-derived CDR1 and CDR2 are SSHAT and FNYEAQ (reference sequence). V shed 9 bases and J shed 5 bases, with 13 bases lying between them. CDR3 residues: CASSQGITGELFF. The CDR3 nucleotides are TGTGCCAGTTCTCAGGGGATAACCGGGGAGCTGTTTTTT. Complete variable domain (other parts from reference TRBV7-7 and TRBJ2-2): GAGVSQSPRYKVTKRGQDVTLRCDPISSHATLYWYQQALGQGPEFLTYFNYEAQPDKSGLPSDRFSAERPEGSISTLTIQRTEQRDSAMYRCASSQGITGELFFGEGSRLTVL.

This clone showed up just once. J is TRBJ2-7 and V is TRBV19; TRBD1 might be the D (5 bases). CDR3 length: 13 amino acids. Trimming took 10 bases from V and 3 from J, leaving 16 bases between them. The germline gives CDR1 LNHDA, CDR2 SQIVND (reference sequence). CDR3 DNA: TGTGCCACTTCTAGGGGCAGGATCTACGAGCAGTACTTC. This sequence encodes CATSRGRIYEQYF. Full variable domain (outside the CDR3, taken from reference TRBV19 and TRBJ2-7): DGGITQSPKYLFRKEGQNVTLSCEQNLNHDAMYWYRQDPGQGLRLIYYSQIVNDFQKGDIAEGYSVSREKKESFPLTVTSAQKNPTAFYLCATSRGRIYEQYFGPGTRLTVT.

The chain uses TRBV27 and TRBJ2-7; no definite D call. Trimming took off 7 bases at V and 5 bases at J, with 12 bases between the two ends. Germline V gene lookup returns CDR1 MNHEY and CDR2 SMNVEV (reference sequence). The length of the CDR3 is 12 residues. The CDR3 sequence is CASTNSHHEQYF. The DNA of the CDR3 is TGTGCCAGCACCAATAGCCACCACGAGCAGTACTTC.